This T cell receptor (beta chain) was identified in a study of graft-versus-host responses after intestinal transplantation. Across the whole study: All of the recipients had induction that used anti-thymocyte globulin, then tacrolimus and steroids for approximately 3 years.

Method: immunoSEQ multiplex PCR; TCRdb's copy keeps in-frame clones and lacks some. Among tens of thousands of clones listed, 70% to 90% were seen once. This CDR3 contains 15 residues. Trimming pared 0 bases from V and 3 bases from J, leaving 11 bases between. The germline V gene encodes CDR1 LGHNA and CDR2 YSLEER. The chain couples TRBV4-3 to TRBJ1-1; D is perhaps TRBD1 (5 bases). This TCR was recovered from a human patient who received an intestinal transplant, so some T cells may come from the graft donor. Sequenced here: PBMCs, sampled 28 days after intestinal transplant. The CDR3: CASSQEGVGDTEAFF. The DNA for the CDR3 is TGCGCCAGCAGCCAAGAAGGGGTGGGAGACACTGAAGCTTTCTTT.